The 10 T cell receptor beta chains below were found in one sample sequenced in a study of blood T cells in healthy people across ages. The use of a sample-barcoded 5' primer and a J-beta primer mix characterized a second PCR of roughly 7 to 11 cycles. TCRdb fed the 5' RACE reads into MiXCR, producing one record per CDR3 protein. The table has some 290,000 distinct CDR3 sequences, roughly 27% seen once; the top ten hold about 30%. The sequencing input was blood. All receptors derive from a woman in her 70s in good health.

This clonotype was detected a few times. Germline and junction disagree at one end, which may indicate a read error. The rearrangement uses TRBV12-3 or TRBV12-4 and TRBJ2-5; D is undetermined. This CDR3 comprises 11 residues. The CDR3 DNA reads as TGCGCCAGCAGTTGGGGAAGCCAGCAGTACTTC. Translation: CASSWGSQQYF.

The chain carries TRBV6-5 and TRBJ2-4, with D possibly matching TRBD1 (6 bases). The CDR3 extends over 17 amino acids. The V and J ends lost 2 bases and 0 bases respectively, with 14 bases between them. Germline lookup yields CDR1 MNHEY and CDR2 SVGAGI. The CDR3 region is CASSYTNAQGAKNIQYF. Here the CDR3 DNA reads TGTGCCAGCAGTTACACTAATGCACAGGGAGCCAAAAACATTCAGTACTTC.

In this sample, this clonotype turned up a few times. The chain has TRBV28 and TRBJ2-1, with D possibly matching TRBD2 (6 bases). The CDR3 runs to 13 residues. The germline V and J ends were trimmed by 6 bases and 5 bases, with 11 bases remaining between them. Per the germline V gene, CDR1 is MDHEN and CDR2 is SYDVKM. The CDR3 spells CASRVGGDNEQFF. CDR3 nucleotide sequence: TGTGCCAGCAGGGTCGGGGGAGACAATGAGCAGTTCTTC. The complete variable domain, with remaining parts taken from reference TRBV28 and TRBJ2-1, reads DVKVTQSSRYLVKRTGEKVFLECVQDMDHENMFWYRQDPGLGLRLIYFSYDVKMKEKGDIPEGYSVSREKKERFSLILESASTNQTSMYLCASRVGGDNEQFFGPGTRLTVL.

This chain joins TRBV7-9 and TRBJ2-1; D call uncertain. This CDR3 region has 18 residues. V was cut by 0 bases and J by 1 base, with 16 bases left in between. Germline-derived CDR1 and CDR2 are SEHNR and FQNEAQ (reference sequence). The DNA for the CDR3 is TGTGCCAGCAGCTTAGCGCGCGCGACGGAAGATTCCTACAATGAGCAGTTCTTC. Amino acid sequence: CASSLARATEDSYNEQFF.

V is TRBV2 and J is TRBJ2-2; D perhaps matches TRBD1 (6 bases). Trimming took 5 bases from V and 1 from J, leaving 11 bases between them. Germline V gene sequence: CDR1 SNHLY, CDR2 FYNNEI. This CDR3 has 15 residues. CDR3 loop: CASSKETGNTGELFF. The DNA of the CDR3 is TGTGCCAGCAGTAAAGAGACAGGGAACACCGGGGAGCTGTTTTTT.

This clonotype was detected a few times. Relative to the germline gene, one junction end is altered; a read error may explain this. The V and J genes are TRBV29-1 and TRBJ2-7, with 8 bases identical to TRBD2. The germline V gene encodes CDR1 SQVTM and CDR2 ANQGSEA. The CDR3 runs to 16 residues. The CDR3 DNA sequence: TGCAGCGTTGAAGAAAAGGGCGGGAGGACCGCCTACGAGCAGCACTTC. As protein: CSVEEKGGRTAYEQHF.

The J gene is TRBJ1-1, the V gene TRBV20-1; no clear D. The CDR3 extends over 14 amino acids. Germline CDR1 is DFQATT and CDR2 is SNEGSKA (reference sequence). Trimming stripped 3 bases from V and 1 base from J, with 12 bases between. The CDR3 nucleotides read TGCAGTGCTAGGCATAAAGGGAGGAACACTGAAGCTTTCTTT. Its translation: CSARHKGRNTEAFF.

The chain links TRBV10-3 to TRBJ2-2; a possible D gene is TRBD1 (5 bases). The germline V gene has CDR1 ENHRY and CDR2 SYGVKD. This CDR3 region has 15 residues. Trimming cost V 1 base and J 2 bases, with 8 bases left between them. Here the CDR3 reads CAISEFGQNTGELFF. CDR3 sequence (DNA): TGTGCCATCAGTGAGTTTGGACAAAACACCGGGGAGCTGTTTTTT.

The chain has TRBV20-1 and TRBJ2-7; a weak D match, TRBD1 (6 bases). This CDR3 has 13 amino acids. With 3 bases removed from V and 5 bases from J, the gap between germline ends came to 14 bases. The germline CDR1 and CDR2 sequences are DFQATT and SNEGSKA (reference sequence). The CDR3 nucleotides read TGCAGTGCTAGTCGTCAGGGGAGCCACGAGCAGTACTTC. It is translated as CSASRQGSHEQYF.

The V gene is TRBV7-9, the J gene TRBJ2-7; D possibly uses TRBD1 or TRBD2 (5 bases each). The germline V gene encodes CDR1 SEHNR and CDR2 FQNEAQ (reference sequence). Trimming took 1 base from V and 7 from J, leaving 17 bases between them. The CDR3 covers 15 residues. This CDR3 is CASSLVGAGPGEQYF. The CDR3 DNA reads TGTGCCAGCAGCTTAGTTGGGGCAGGACCGGGGGAGCAGTACTTC.